These 12 T cell receptor beta chains were sequenced from one sample in a study of cytomegalovirus exposure and HLA in healthy donors. PCR employed 60 Vbeta and 13 Jbeta primers. Produced via immunoSEQ multiplex PCR; TCRdb's table is partial and in-frame only. The data contain roughly 120,000 clones, 65% to 80% of them singletons. The source material was PBMCs. All receptors derive from a human donor in good health.

The chain combines TRBV2 with TRBJ1-1, with 7 bases that match TRBD1. Unmatched junction bases numbered 8, after V lost 2 bases and J lost 5 bases. The CDR3 length is 15 residues. Germline CDR1 is SNHLY and CDR2 is FYNNEI. The CDR3 loop is CASSERRGQFTEAFF. DNA of the CDR3: TGTGCCAGCAGTGAAAGAAGGGGACAGTTTACTGAAGCTTTCTTT.

The rearrangement links TRBV4-2 to TRBJ1-1; possible D gene TRBD1, 6 bases. The CDR3 loop spans 14 amino acids. V was shortened by 1 base and J by 7 bases, with 13 bases between the two germline ends. Germline loops: CDR1 LGHNA, CDR2 YNFKEQ. The CDR3 sequence: CASSQGGGRDEAFF. The CDR3 bases are TGTGCCAGCAGCCAAGGAGGGGGAAGAGATGAAGCTTTCTTT.

This chain links TRBV28 with TRBJ1-2, with TRBD1 matching over 9 bases. Germline assignment: CDR1 MDHEN and CDR2 SYDVKM. The CDR3 is made up of 15 amino acids. V was pared by 5 bases and J by 4 bases, with 8 bases of the junction left unmatched. The CDR3 DNA reads as TGTGCCAGCAGTAATACAGGGGGCGGGTCCTATGGCTACACCTTC. Protein sequence: CASSNTGGGSYGYTF.

V and J are TRBV6-6 and TRBJ2-2, with 7 nucleotides matching TRBD1. The germline gives CDR1 MNHNY, CDR2 SVGAGI (reference sequence). The V segment lost 3 bases and the J segment 7 bases; nucleotides outside the gene matches: 2. The CDR3 totals 13 residues. For the CDR3, the DNA is TGTGCCAGCAGTTATAGACAGGGCGGGGAGCTGTTTTTT. Its translation is CASSYRQGGELFF.

V usage is TRBV5-1 and J usage is TRBJ1-1; D uncertain. Per the germline V gene, CDR1 is SGHRS and CDR2 is YFSETQ. V was pared by 1 base and J by 1 base, with 11 bases between. The CDR3 has 15 amino acids. CDR3 in DNA: TGCGCCAGCAGCTTGCTCCCCCAGGAGAACACTGAAGCTTTCTTT. Its protein is CASSLLPQENTEAFF.

The J gene is TRBJ1-3, the V gene TRBV9; tentatively, D is TRBD1 (5 bases). Germline-derived CDR1 and CDR2 are SGDLS and YYNGEE. The length of the CDR3 is 15 residues. The germline V and J ends were trimmed by 2 bases and 0 bases, with 9 bases remaining between them. CDR3 coding DNA: TGTGCCAGCAGCGTTGGGGCTAGCTCTGGAAACACCATATATTTT. This translates into CASSVGASSGNTIYF.

The chain couples TRBV11-2 to TRBJ2-3, with 14 bases identical to TRBD2. V lost 5 bases to trimming and J lost 3 bases; unmatched junction nucleotides: 4. The CDR3 runs to 16 residues. From germline, CDR1 is SGHAT and CDR2 FQNNGV. CDR3 region: CASSRGLAGVTDTQYF. The DNA of the CDR3 is TGTGCCAGCAGCCGGGGACTAGCGGGGGTGACAGATACGCAGTATTTT. The variable domain in full, with the rest retrieved from reference TRBV11-2 and TRBJ2-3, is EAGVAQSPRYKIIEKRQSVAFWCNPISGHATLYWYQQILGQGPKLLIQFQNNGVVDDSQLPKDRFSAERLKGVDSTLKIQPAKLEDSAVYLCASSRGLAGVTDTQYFGPGTRLTVL.

The chain is built from TRBV11-2 and TRBJ2-3; TRBD2 matches 8 bases. Germline trimming cut 11 bases from V and 6 bases from J; bases unmatched to any gene: 7. CDR3 length: 12 amino acids. Germline-derived CDR1 and CDR2 are SGHAT and FQNNGV. The CDR3 DNA reads TGTGCCGGTCAGACTAGCGCGGATACGCAGTATTTT. Its protein is CAGQTSADTQYF.

The chain employs TRBV27 and TRBJ2-1; tentatively, D is TRBD2 (6 bases). The CDR3 spans 15 residues. Deletions cut 6 bases from V and 1 base from J, with 13 bases between. CDR1 and CDR2 from the germline V gene are MNHEY and SMNVEV (reference sequence). In DNA, the CDR3 is TGTGCCAGCAGCCCGACTAGGGCATCCTACAATGAGCAGTTCTTC. Its translation is CASSPTRASYNEQFF.

V usage is TRBV5-4 and J usage is TRBJ2-7; 15 bases agree with TRBD2. V was pared by 3 bases and J by 3 bases, with 7 bases of the junction left unmatched. Germline CDR1 SGHNT, CDR2 YYREEE (reference sequence). This CDR3 has 17 amino acids. CDR3 sequence: CASSSPGTSGGYYEQYF. Here the CDR3 DNA reads TGTGCCAGCAGCTCTCCCGGGACTAGCGGGGGGTACTACGAGCAGTACTTC. The variable domain in full, with the rest retrieved from reference TRBV5-4 and TRBJ2-7, is ETGVTQSPTHLIKTRGQQVTLRCSSQSGHNTVSWYQQALGQGPQFIFQYYREEENGRGNFPPRFSGLQFPNYSSELNVNALELDDSALYLCASSSPGTSGGYYEQYFGPGTRLTVT.

The rearrangement joins TRBV4-1 to TRBJ2-6, with a tentative D call TRBD2 (5 bases). The CDR3 is 15 amino acids. Germline V lookup: CDR1 MGHRA, CDR2 YSYEKL. The V end was cut by 4 bases, the J end by 0 bases, with 7 bases between. CDR3 sequence: CASSLGVSGANVLTF. The CDR3 DNA is TGCGCCAGCAGCCTCGGGGTCTCTGGGGCCAACGTCCTGACTTTC.

V usage is TRBV7-8 and J usage is TRBJ2-7, with D possibly TRBD1 on 6 matching bases. Germline V gives CDR1 SGHVS, CDR2 FQNEAQ. V lost 0 bases to trimming and J lost 2 bases, with 8 bases between them. The CDR3 totals 14 residues. DNA for the CDR3: TGTGCCAGCAGCTTAGCCAGGGACACCTACGAGCAGTACTTC. This encodes CASSLARDTYEQYF. Full variable domain (missing parts from reference TRBV7-8 and TRBJ2-7): GAGVSQSPRYKVAKRGQDVALRCDPISGHVSLFWYQQALGQGPEFLTYFQNEAQLDKSGLPSDRFFAERPEGSVSTLKIQRTQQEDSAVYLCASSLARDTYEQYFGPGTRLTVT.